This T cell receptor beta chain is from a study of T cell repertoires in cytomegalovirus infection. About the study: Indications came from public TCR beta signatures; they pointed to CMV infection and to a matching HLA type.

Details on this clonotype: The antigen is not known.

The germline gives CDR1 SGHVT, CDR2 SQSDAQ. The CDR3 is 14 residues long. The V and J ends lost 4 bases and 3 bases respectively, with 11 bases between them. TCRdb reprocessed the reads via MiXCR and lists one record per CDR3 protein. The sample lists approximately 74,000 distinct CDR3 sequences, around 37% occurring once. Study findings and constraints: In two of eight donors, the top clonotype was HLA-C-restricted CMV-specific. Individuals carrying CMV plus the relevant HLA were identified by cumulative frequency of public TCR beta families.

Sequences were derived from CD8+ T cells from cultured PBMCs, sampled from culture after CMV antigen stimulation. This sequence joins TRBV7-4 and TRBJ2-3; possibly TRBD1 for D (6 bases). This clonotype was sampled from a human donor in good health (CMV status not recorded). Some clones in this sample may be carry-over from other donors' samples. The CDR3 DNA is TGTGCCAGCAGCTCAGACAGGAATACAGATACGCAGTATTTT. It codes for CASSSDRNTDTQYF.